This is a list of T cell receptor beta chains from one sample in a study of cytomegalovirus exposure and HLA in healthy donors. Libraries were prepared by immunoSEQ multiplex PCR; TCRdb keeps only in-frame clonotypes and omits some of them. The repertoire holds about 160,000 clones, with approximately 88% as singletons. The sample comprised PBMCs. The receptors were sampled from a man between 25 and 39 years old in good health and CMV-seronegative. The CDR3 runs from the conserved cysteine through the conserved F or W. The order of the fields is D gene, V gene, clone size, J gene, CDR3 DNA, CDR3 protein. The D gene is left open where the match is weak. Expanded clones get a size class; other rows say once, few or many, or leave the size out.

d_call: -; v_call: TRBV21-1; clone_size: -; j_call: TRBJ2-7; cdr3_nt: TGTGCCAGCAGCAAAGGGGCTAGCGGATCGTACGAGCAGTACTTC; cdr3_aa: CASSKGASGSYEQYF
d_call: TRBD1; v_call: TRBV27; clone_size: -; j_call: TRBJ1-2; cdr3_nt: TGTGCCAGCAGTTTACACGGCCGGGACCCAGGGGGAAACTATGGCTACACCTTC; cdr3_aa: CASSLHGRDPGGNYGYTF
d_call: TRBD1; v_call: TRBV27; clone_size: -; j_call: TRBJ1-5; cdr3_nt: TGTGCCAGCAAGCCCGGGACAGGGGGAAACAATCAGCCCCAGCATTTT; cdr3_aa: CASKPGTGGNNQPQHF
d_call: -; v_call: TRBV21-1; clone_size: -; j_call: TRBJ1-5; cdr3_nt: TGTGCCAGCAGCACCAGGACAGGACCTCTTACCTCCCGATGTCAATGGCCCCAGCATTTT; cdr3_aa: CASSTRTGPLTSRCQWPQHF
d_call: TRBD1; v_call: TRBV27; clone_size: -; j_call: TRBJ1-2; cdr3_nt: TGTGCCAGCTCCCTGGGGGGGACAGGGGGCCGTTCCTATGGCTACACCTTC; cdr3_aa: CASSLGGTGGRSYGYTF
d_call: TRBD1; v_call: TRBV27; clone_size: -; j_call: TRBJ1-5; cdr3_nt: TGTGCCAGCAGTTGGACAGGTAGCAATCAGCCCCAGCATTTT; cdr3_aa: CASSWTGSNQPQHF
d_call: TRBD2; v_call: TRBV13; clone_size: -; j_call: TRBJ2-1; cdr3_nt: TGTGCCAGCAGCCATCCGGGACTAGCGGGGGCCAATGAGCAGTTCTTC; cdr3_aa: CASSHPGLAGANEQFF
d_call: TRBD1; v_call: TRBV12-5; clone_size: -; j_call: TRBJ1-1; cdr3_nt: TGTGCTAGTGGTTTGGTAATAGGGGGCAGTGAAGCTTTCTTT; cdr3_aa: CASGLVIGGSEAFF
d_call: -; v_call: TRBV30; clone_size: -; j_call: TRBJ1-5; cdr3_nt: TGTGCCTGGAGCCCGTTTGAGCTATATAGCAATCAGCCCCAGCATTTT; cdr3_aa: CAWSPFELYSNQPQHF
d_call: TRBD1; v_call: TRBV27; clone_size: -; j_call: TRBJ2-2; cdr3_nt: TGTGCCAGCAGCTCGGACAGGGGGCAGGGCGGGGAGCTGTTTTTT; cdr3_aa: CASSSDRGQGGELFF
d_call: -; v_call: TRBV19; clone_size: -; j_call: TRBJ1-2; cdr3_nt: TGTGCCAGTAGTATCGGAGGGGTAGCTAACTATGGCTACACCTTC; cdr3_aa: CASSIGGVANYGYTF
d_call: -; v_call: TRBV10-2; clone_size: -; j_call: TRBJ2-2; cdr3_nt: TGCGCCAGCGTCCAGGGGCCTGATACCGGGGAGCTGTTTTTT; cdr3_aa: CASVQGPDTGELFF
d_call: TRBD1; v_call: TRBV6-1; clone_size: -; j_call: TRBJ1-1; cdr3_nt: TGTGCCAGCAGTTCGGACAGGACCACTGAAGCTTTCTTT; cdr3_aa: CASSSDRTTEAFF
d_call: -; v_call: TRBV5-1; clone_size: once; j_call: TRBJ1-1; cdr3_nt: TGCGCCAGCAGCTTTTCAGGGGCAAACACTGAAGCTTTCTTT; cdr3_aa: CASSFSGANTEAFF
d_call: TRBD1; v_call: TRBV30; clone_size: -; j_call: TRBJ1-2; cdr3_nt: TGTGCCTGGAGGACACCGGGACAGGGCTATGGCTACACCTTC; cdr3_aa: CAWRTPGQGYGYTF
d_call: -; v_call: TRBV9; clone_size: -; j_call: TRBJ2-1; cdr3_nt: TGTGCCAGCAGCGGATTACAACCCATGTACAATGAGCAGTTCTTC; cdr3_aa: CASSGLQPMYNEQFF
d_call: TRBD1; v_call: TRBV4-2; clone_size: -; j_call: TRBJ2-5; cdr3_nt: TGTGCCAGCAGCCCTACGGACAGGGAAGAGACCCAGTACTTC; cdr3_aa: CASSPTDREETQYF
d_call: -; v_call: TRBV5-1; clone_size: -; j_call: TRBJ2-5; cdr3_nt: TGCGCCAGCAGCTTGACATACGGGGGGCTCCAAGAGACCCAGTACTTC; cdr3_aa: CASSLTYGGLQETQYF
d_call: -; v_call: TRBV7-2; clone_size: few; j_call: TRBJ2-1; cdr3_nt: TGTGCCAGCAGCTTAGTAGGGGGGGCATCCTACAATGAGCAGTTCTTC; cdr3_aa: CASSLVGGASYNEQFF
d_call: -; v_call: TRBV6-5; clone_size: -; j_call: TRBJ2-2; cdr3_nt: TGTGCCAGCAGTTACACACAGGGGAACACCGGGGAGCTGTTTTTT; cdr3_aa: CASSYTQGNTGELFF
d_call: -; v_call: TRBV5-1; clone_size: -; j_call: TRBJ2-3; cdr3_nt: TGCGCCAGCAGTTGGGCACAACAGGGATCTAGCACAGATACGCAGTATTTT; cdr3_aa: CASSWAQQGSSTDTQYF
d_call: TRBD1; v_call: TRBV6-7; clone_size: -; j_call: TRBJ2-7; cdr3_nt: TGTGCCAGCAGTTCGGGGACAGGGAAATCCTACGAGCAGTACTTC; cdr3_aa: CASSSGTGKSYEQYF
d_call: -; v_call: TRBV4-3; clone_size: -; j_call: TRBJ1-1; cdr3_nt: TGCGCCAGCAGCCAAGTTCCGGCAGACATGAACACTGAAGCTTTCTTT; cdr3_aa: CASSQVPADMNTEAFF
d_call: TRBD2; v_call: TRBV6-6; clone_size: once; j_call: TRBJ2-5; cdr3_nt: TGTGCCAGCAGTACCGCTAGCGGGAGGCGGGAAGAGACCCAGTACTTC; cdr3_aa: CASSTASGRREETQYF
d_call: TRBD1; v_call: TRBV5-4; clone_size: -; j_call: TRBJ1-2; cdr3_nt: TGTGCCAGCAGCGCTGCCGGGACAGACTTTTATGGCTACACCTTC; cdr3_aa: CASSAAGTDFYGYTF
d_call: TRBD2; v_call: TRBV29-1; clone_size: -; j_call: TRBJ2-7; cdr3_nt: TGCAGCGTATCTCCCTCTAGCGGTGGTACCTACGAGCAGTACTTC; cdr3_aa: CSVSPSSGGTYEQYF
d_call: -; v_call: TRBV14; clone_size: -; j_call: TRBJ2-1; cdr3_nt: TGTGCCAGCAGCCAAGACCTAGGGGACTTAGAGCAGTTCTTC; cdr3_aa: CASSQDLGDLEQFF
d_call: -; v_call: TRBV27; clone_size: -; j_call: TRBJ1-1; cdr3_nt: TGTGCCAGCAGTTTAGGTTTCGGGTGGACTGAAGCTTTCTTT; cdr3_aa: CASSLGFGWTEAFF
d_call: TRBD2; v_call: TRBV6-5; clone_size: -; j_call: TRBJ2-3; cdr3_nt: TGTGCCAGCAGTGGGATAGCGGGAGCAGCAGATACGCAGTATTTT; cdr3_aa: CASSGIAGAADTQYF
d_call: TRBD1; v_call: TRBV18; clone_size: -; j_call: TRBJ2-7; cdr3_nt: TGTGCCAGCTCAACAGGGGGCTATTACGAGCAGTACTTC; cdr3_aa: CASSTGGYYEQYF
d_call: -; v_call: TRBV10-3; clone_size: once; j_call: TRBJ1-2; cdr3_nt: TGTGCCATCAGGGGCCAGGGAGGCTACGGCTACACCTTC; cdr3_aa: CAIRGQGGYGYTF
d_call: -; v_call: TRBV6-6; clone_size: -; j_call: TRBJ2-5; cdr3_nt: TGTGCCAGCAGTTTTCCACGAGACAGGCGACAAGAGACCCAGTACTTC; cdr3_aa: CASSFPRDRRQETQYF
d_call: -; v_call: TRBV4-1; clone_size: -; j_call: TRBJ2-5; cdr3_nt: TGCGCCAGCAGCCAAGATTACGGAGAAGAGACCCAGTACTTC; cdr3_aa: CASSQDYGEETQYF
d_call: TRBD1; v_call: TRBV6-1; clone_size: -; j_call: TRBJ2-7; cdr3_nt: TGTGCCAGCAGTGAGGGGCAGGGGGCCCACTACGAGCAGTACTTC; cdr3_aa: CASSEGQGAHYEQYF
d_call: -; v_call: TRBV27; clone_size: once; j_call: TRBJ2-7; cdr3_nt: TGTGCCAGCAGTTCCAAGGACTTAGCGCTATGGAAGGACGAGCAGTACTTC; cdr3_aa: CASSSKDLALWKDEQYF
d_call: TRBD1; v_call: TRBV4-3; clone_size: -; j_call: TRBJ2-7; cdr3_nt: TGCGCCAGCAGCCAAGACCCTCGACAGGGGTTCGACGAGCAGTACTTC; cdr3_aa: CASSQDPRQGFDEQYF
d_call: TRBD2; v_call: TRBV29-1; clone_size: -; j_call: TRBJ2-2; cdr3_nt: TGCAGCGCCCGGGAGGGGGGGGACACCGGGGAGCTGTTTTTT; cdr3_aa: CSAREGGDTGELFF
d_call: -; v_call: TRBV5-6; clone_size: medium-sized; j_call: TRBJ1-1; cdr3_nt: TGTGCCAGCAGTGGGGACTATTCTCGAGGAGCTTTCTTT; cdr3_aa: CASSGDYSRGAFF
d_call: TRBD1; v_call: TRBV30; clone_size: -; j_call: TRBJ2-7; cdr3_nt: TGTGCCTGGAGTGCCGGGACAGGGCTTTTAAAATCCTACGAGCAGTACTTC; cdr3_aa: CAWSAGTGLLKSYEQYF
d_call: -; v_call: TRBV5-1; clone_size: -; j_call: TRBJ2-7; cdr3_nt: TGCGCCAGCAGCTTTAGGCAGGGTTTGTTCTACGAGCAGTACTTC; cdr3_aa: CASSFRQGLFYEQYF
d_call: -; v_call: TRBV18; clone_size: -; j_call: TRBJ2-7; cdr3_nt: TGTGCCAGCTCCCCCGGGCAGGGTGTCTCCTACGAGCAGTACTTC; cdr3_aa: CASSPGQGVSYEQYF
d_call: TRBD1; v_call: TRBV5-1; clone_size: -; j_call: TRBJ1-1; cdr3_nt: TGCGCCAGCAGCCCAACAGGGGGCGAGATGAACACTGAAGCTTTCTTT; cdr3_aa: CASSPTGGEMNTEAFF
d_call: -; v_call: TRBV6-6; clone_size: -; j_call: TRBJ2-7; cdr3_nt: TGTGCCAGCAGTTCCGGGATTCTCCTCTACGAGCAGTACTTC; cdr3_aa: CASSSGILLYEQYF
d_call: TRBD1; v_call: TRBV4-2; clone_size: -; j_call: TRBJ2-7; cdr3_nt: TGTGCCAGCAGCCAAGAACCGGACAGGGGCGAGCAGTACTTC; cdr3_aa: CASSQEPDRGEQYF
d_call: -; v_call: TRBV7-9; clone_size: few; j_call: TRBJ1-1; cdr3_nt: TGTGCCAGCAGCTTAAGCCAAGCCGCTGAAGCTTTCTTT; cdr3_aa: CASSLSQAAEAFF
d_call: -; v_call: TRBV30; clone_size: -; j_call: TRBJ1-1; cdr3_nt: TGTGCCTGGAGCCCCCAGGGGTTTGAAGCTTTCTTT; cdr3_aa: CAWSPQGFEAFF
d_call: -; v_call: TRBV5-1; clone_size: once; j_call: TRBJ1-1; cdr3_nt: TGCGCCAGCAGCTTGTTTTTACAGGTAGACACTGAAGCTTTCTTT; cdr3_aa: CASSLFLQVDTEAFF
d_call: TRBD2; v_call: TRBV10-3; clone_size: -; j_call: TRBJ2-6; cdr3_nt: TGTGCCATAGGGGTAGCGGGCCTAACTAGCTCTGGGGCCAACGTCCTGACTTTC; cdr3_aa: CAIGVAGLTSSGANVLTF
d_call: TRBD1; v_call: TRBV7-9; clone_size: -; j_call: TRBJ1-2; cdr3_nt: TGTGCCAGCAGCCCTGGACAGGGGGCAGGGGGCTACACCTTC; cdr3_aa: CASSPGQGAGGYTF